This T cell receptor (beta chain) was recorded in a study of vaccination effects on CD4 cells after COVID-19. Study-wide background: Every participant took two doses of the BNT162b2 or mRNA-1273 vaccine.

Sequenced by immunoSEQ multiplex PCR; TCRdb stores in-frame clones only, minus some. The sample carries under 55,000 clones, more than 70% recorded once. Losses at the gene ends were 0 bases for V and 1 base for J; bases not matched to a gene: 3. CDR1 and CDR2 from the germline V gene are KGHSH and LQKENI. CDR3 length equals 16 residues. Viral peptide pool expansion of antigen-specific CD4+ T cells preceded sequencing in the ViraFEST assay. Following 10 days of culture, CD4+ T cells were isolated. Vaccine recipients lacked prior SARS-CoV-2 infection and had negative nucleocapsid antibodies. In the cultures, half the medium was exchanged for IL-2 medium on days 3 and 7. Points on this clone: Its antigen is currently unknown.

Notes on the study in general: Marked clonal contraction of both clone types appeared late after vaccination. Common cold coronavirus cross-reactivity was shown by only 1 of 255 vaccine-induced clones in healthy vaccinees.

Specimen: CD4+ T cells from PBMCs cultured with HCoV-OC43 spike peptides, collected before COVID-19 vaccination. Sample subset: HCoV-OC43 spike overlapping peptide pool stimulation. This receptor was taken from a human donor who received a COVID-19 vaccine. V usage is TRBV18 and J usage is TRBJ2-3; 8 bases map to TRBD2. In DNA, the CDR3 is TGTGCCAGCTCACCACCAGGGCGGGGGGGCACAGATACGCAGTATTTT. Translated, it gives CASSPPGRGGTDTQYF.